Shown below are 4 T cell receptor beta chains from a single sample sequenced in a study of identical twins. TCRdb analysed the 5' RACE reads with MiXCR anew, one entry per CDR3 protein. The sample gives 1.5 million or so distinct CDR3 sequences, less than 40% of which show up once; less than 0.35% is in the top ten. Source material: cord blood. These receptors all come from a newborn girl in good health.

The J gene is TRBJ2-1, the V gene TRBV5-1, with TRBD2 as a possible D gene (7 bases). CDR3 size: 17 residues. Germline CDR1 is SGHRS and CDR2 is YFSETQ. Trimming removed 7 bases at V and 7 bases at J, with 27 bases between. CDR3: CASSREGGGSPRNEQFF. In DNA, the CDR3 is TGCGCCAGCTCTCGAGAAGGGGGGGGTTCCCCTCGTAATGAGCAGTTCTTC. Full variable domain (outside the CDR3, taken from reference TRBV5-1 and TRBJ2-1): KAGVTQTPRYLIKTRGQQVTLSCSPISGHRSVSWYQQTPGQGLQFLFEYFSETQRNKGNFPGRFSGRQFSNSRSEMNVSTLELGDSALYLCASSREGGGSPRNEQFFGPGTRLTVL.

The chain carries TRBV5-1 and TRBJ1-2; weak D call: TRBD1 (5 bases). The V end was cut by 0 bases, the J end by 5 bases, with 11 bases between. CDR1 SGHRS and CDR2 YFSETQ come from the germline V gene. The CDR3 covers 14 residues. This CDR3 reads CASSLVPQGYGYTF. The CDR3 region has the DNA TGCGCCAGCAGCTTGGTTCCGCAGGGATATGGCTACACCTTC.

This clonotype was counted a few times. The rearrangement joins TRBV19 to TRBJ2-3, with D possibly called TRBD1 or TRBD2 (6 bases each). CDR3 size: 15 residues. The V end was cut by 3 bases, the J end by 4 bases, with 14 bases between. The germline V gene encodes CDR1 LNHDA and CDR2 SQIVND (reference sequence). This CDR3 reads CASSMGLRGADTQYF. The CDR3 DNA is TGTGCCAGTAGTATGGGGCTGAGGGGGGCAGATACGCAGTATTTT.

The chain joins TRBV28 to TRBJ1-2, with a weak D call TRBD1 (5 bases). Germline assignment: CDR1 MDHEN and CDR2 SYDVKM. V lost 2 bases, J lost 6 bases, and 13 bases lay in between. The CDR3 has 14 amino acids. The CDR3: CASSLGPLGDGYTF. The CDR3 DNA follows: TGTGCCAGCAGTTTAGGTCCCCTAGGGGATGGCTACACCTTC.